These 21 T cell receptor beta chains came from one sample sequenced in a study of T cell repertoires in cytomegalovirus infection. TCRdb re-analysed the reads in MiXCR, keeping a single row per CDR3 protein. This sample has 290,000 or so distinct CDR3 sequences, with roughly 24% found just once. The sequencing input was PBMCs. These receptors were collected from a human donor in good health (CMV status not recorded). Some clones in this sample may be carry-over from other donors' samples.

The rearrangement uses TRBV28 and TRBJ2-3; TRBD2 matches 8 bases. Germline V lookup: CDR1 MDHEN, CDR2 SYDVKM. This CDR3 contains 15 residues. With V trimmed by 6 bases and J by 3 bases, 8 bases remained unmatched. The CDR3 nucleotides are TGTGCCAGCAGGCTGACGGGACTAGTGACAGATACGCAGTATTTT. It yields the protein CASRLTGLVTDTQYF.

This clonotype came up a few times. The chain is built from TRBV4-2 and TRBJ2-7; 13 bases map to TRBD2. Germline assignment: CDR1 LGHNA and CDR2 YNFKEQ. Germline trimming cut 4 bases from V and 3 bases from J; bases unmatched to any gene: 6. The CDR3 spans 16 residues. This chain's CDR3 is CASSLLLAGGLYEQYF. CDR3 coding DNA: TGTGCCAGCAGCCTGCTACTAGCGGGGGGGCTCTACGAGCAGTACTTC.

The J gene is TRBJ2-1, the V gene TRBV5-6; TRBD2 agrees at 12 bases. J gave up 3 bases and V 7 bases, and 14 bases lay outside the gene matches. The CDR3 extends over 18 amino acids. Germline V lookup: CDR1 SGHDT, CDR2 YYEEEE. In nucleotides, the CDR3 is TGTGCCAGCTACCCCGGCCTAGCGGGGGGGAGGGTCTACAATGAGCAGTTCTTC. Amino acid sequence: CASYPGLAGGRVYNEQFF.

This clonotype occurred a few times. This sequence joins TRBV30 and TRBJ2-7, with a weak D call TRBD2 (6 bases). Trimming took 3 bases from V and 2 from J, leaving 17 bases between them. The germline gives CDR1 GTSNPN, CDR2 SVGIG (reference sequence). The CDR3 is 15 residues long. The DNA of the CDR3 is TGTGCCTGGAGCGTTTTGCGGGGACCGACCTACGAGCAGTACTTC. Protein product: CAWSVLRGPTYEQYF.

This clonotype has ten or more counts. The rearrangement uses TRBV7-9 and TRBJ1-1, with unresolved D. Trimming took 1 base from V and 4 from J, leaving 7 bases between them. The CDR3 length is 13 residues. The germline CDR1 and CDR2 sequences are SEHNR and FQNEAQ (reference sequence). The CDR3 sequence is CASSLGLGTEAFF. CDR3 DNA sequence: TGTGCCAGCAGCTTAGGTCTGGGCACTGAAGCTTTCTTT.

This chain uses TRBV7-2 with TRBJ2-1; TRBD1 agrees at 7 bases. J lost 2 bases, V lost 4 bases, and 5 bases had no gene match. This CDR3 spans 15 amino acids. The germline gives CDR1 SGHTA, CDR2 FQGNSA. CDR3 loop: CASSSRQGTYNEQFF. The CDR3 DNA is TGTGCCAGCAGCTCCCGACAGGGAACCTACAATGAGCAGTTCTTC.

This clonotype was detected a few times. The V call is TRBV12-3 or TRBV12-4, the J call TRBJ2-4; D is perhaps TRBD1 (6 bases). Trimming took off 7 bases at V and 4 bases at J, with 14 bases between the two ends. The CDR3 runs to 14 residues. CDR3 in amino acids: CASTDRNRKNIQYF. The CDR3 DNA is TGTGCCAGCACCGACAGGAATAGGAAAAACATTCAGTACTTC.

The V gene is TRBV19, the J gene TRBJ2-1; 12 nucleotides agree with TRBD2. Unmatched junction bases numbered 9, after V lost 6 bases and J lost 3 bases. Germline CDR1 is LNHDA and CDR2 is SQIVND (reference sequence). The CDR3 spans 17 residues. The CDR3 DNA is TGTGCCAGTAGCCCTAGCGGGGGGGCCGGGATCTACAATGAGCAGTTCTTC. Encoded protein: CASSPSGGAGIYNEQFF.

The CDR3 here is CASNLRGVLYNEQFF. As DNA, the CDR3 is TGTGCCAGCAACCTTCGGGGGGTACTTTACAATGAGCAGTTCTTC. The chain couples TRBV12-3 or TRBV12-4 to TRBJ2-1; TRBD2 aligns across 7 bases. V lost 7 bases and J lost 4; bases outside the gene matches: 10. The length of the CDR3 is 15 residues.

This clonotype was seen a few times. The rearrangement uses TRBV25-1 and TRBJ2-6; weak D call: TRBD1 (7 bases). V lost 8 bases to trimming and J lost 0 bases, with 8 bases between them. Looked up from germline, CDR1 is MGHDK and CDR2 is SYGVNS. The CDR3 extends over 14 amino acids. The CDR3 spells CASQGGSGANVLTF. CDR3 coding DNA: TGTGCCAGCCAGGGGGGCTCTGGGGCCAACGTCCTGACTTTC.

The chain is built from TRBV29-1 and TRBJ2-7; possible D gene TRBD2, 6 bases. The germline V gene has CDR1 SQVTM and CDR2 ANQGSEA. The CDR3 has 12 residues. V was pared by 7 bases and J by 2 bases, with 12 bases between. The CDR3 bases are TGCAGCGGCCTATCGGGGGCCTACGAGCAGTACTTC. Encoded protein: CSGLSGAYEQYF.

In this sample, this clonotype turned up a few times. The rearrangement joins TRBV7-2 to TRBJ1-5; 7 bases are shared with TRBD1. CDR1 and CDR2 (germline): SGHTA, FQGNSA. Losses at the gene ends were 5 bases for V and 2 bases for J; bases not matched to a gene: 6. This CDR3 spans 15 amino acids. CDR3 nucleotides: TGTGCCAGCAGCGCACCCGGACAGGGCAATCAGCCCCAGCATTTT. Translated: CASSAPGQGNQPQHF.

The chain recombines TRBV12-3 or TRBV12-4 with TRBJ2-7, with D perhaps matching TRBD1 or TRBD2 (5 bases each). CDR3 length: 15 residues. Deletions cut 2 bases from V and 5 bases from J, with 16 bases between. CDR3: CASSLWDVKSDEQYF. The DNA for the CDR3 is TGTGCCAGCAGTTTATGGGACGTTAAATCTGACGAGCAGTACTTC.

This clonotype was seen repeatedly, ten times or more. This chain uses TRBV10-1 with TRBJ2-7; 10 bases are a match to TRBD1. Germline V gene sequence: CDR1 WNHNN, CDR2 SYGVQD (reference sequence). The J segment lost 9 bases and the V segment lost 4 bases, leaving 6 bases of the junction unmatched. This CDR3 has 13 residues. The CDR3 reads CASSVGQGEGQYF. CDR3 DNA sequence: TGCGCCAGCAGTGTTGGACAGGGGGAAGGGCAGTACTTC.

This clonotype was counted a few times. The chain combines TRBV30 with TRBJ1-2, with D maybe TRBD1 (6 bases). Germline V lookup: CDR1 GTSNPN, CDR2 SVGIG (reference sequence). V lost 0 bases and J lost 3, with 8 bases in between. The CDR3 covers 13 residues. CDR3 residues: CAWSVPGDYGYTF. The DNA of the CDR3 is TGTGCCTGGAGTGTACCAGGGGACTATGGCTACACCTTC.

This clonotype was detected only once. The chain couples TRBV7-2 to TRBJ2-5; TRBD2 matches at 12 bases. This CDR3 is 15 amino acids long. V was pared by 4 bases and J by 3 bases, with 3 bases of the junction left unmatched. Germline V gives CDR1 SGHTA, CDR2 FQGNSA. CDR3 sequence: CASSSRTSGKETQYF. The CDR3 DNA reads as TGTGCCAGCAGCTCCAGGACTAGCGGGAAAGAGACCCAGTACTTC.

The V call is TRBV30, the J call TRBJ2-5; the match to TRBD1 covers 9 bases. CDR1 and CDR2 (germline): GTSNPN, SVGIG (reference sequence). This CDR3 comprises 14 residues. V lost 0 bases, J lost 4 bases, and 3 bases stayed unmatched. CDR3 residues: CAWSVTGGLETQYF. Written as DNA, the CDR3 is TGTGCCTGGAGTGTAACAGGGGGCTTAGAGACCCAGTACTTC.

Ten or more counts support this clonotype. The chain recombines TRBV11-2 with TRBJ2-2; D gene ambiguous. In germline, CDR1 is SGHAT, CDR2 FQNNGV. V lost 5 bases and J lost 4, with 14 bases in between. The length of the CDR3 is 15 residues. The CDR3, as DNA: TGTGCCAGCAGCCGTCTCGATACGGGCACCGGGGAGCTGTTTTTT. Translated: CASSRLDTGTGELFF. Full variable domain (remainder filled in from reference TRBV11-2 and TRBJ2-2): EAGVAQSPRYKIIEKRQSVAFWCNPISGHATLYWYQQILGQGPKLLIQFQNNGVVDDSQLPKDRFSAERLKGVDSTLKIQPAKLEDSAVYLCASSRLDTGTGELFFGEGSRLTVL.

This clonotype was detected only a few times. The V call is TRBV2, the J call TRBJ1-4; the match to TRBD1 covers 7 bases. CDR3 length: 13 amino acids. The V segment lost 8 bases and the J segment 7 bases; nucleotides outside the gene matches: 7. Germline V gene data show CDR1 as SNHLY and CDR2 as FYNNEI. DNA for the CDR3: TGTGCCAGCCGACAGGGAGGGGTTGAAAAACTGTTTTTT. Its translation is CASRQGGVEKLFF.

This clonotype was seen only a few times. V usage is TRBV28 and J usage is TRBJ1-3; D is possibly TRBD1 (5 bases). The germline V gene has CDR1 MDHEN and CDR2 SYDVKM. Trimming took off 5 bases at V and 4 bases at J, with 21 bases between the two ends. This CDR3 region has 17 residues. The CDR3 nucleotides are TGTGCCAGCAGTCTTCCGGGGGTCCCCGGGACCGGAAACACCATATATTTT. It yields the protein CASSLPGVPGTGNTIYF.

This clonotype was observed many times. The chain combines TRBV7-9 with TRBJ1-2; D is undetermined. In germline, CDR1 is SEHNR, CDR2 FQNEAQ (reference sequence). The V end lost 4 bases, the J end lost 8 bases, and 8 bases lay between the germline ends. The CDR3 has 11 residues. DNA of the CDR3: TGTGCCAGCAGCTCCTTGAGAGGCTACACCTTC. Translated: CASSSLRGYTF.